Described below is a single T cell receptor (beta chain) sequence and its context. This record comes from a study of T cells in localized non-small cell lung cancer. CDR3 length: 17 residues. The trim removed 3 bases at V and 7 bases at J, leaving 17 bases unmatched. Germline-derived CDR1 and CDR2 are MDHEN and SYDVKM. The table came from immunoSEQ multiplex PCR; TCRdb's copy has only in-frame clones and leaves some out. Found here are about 24,000 clones, 80% to 95% of them singletons; the top ten hold around 2.5%. The sequences come from peripheral blood, collected before any cancer treatment. This clonotype originated in a woman aged 35 to 69 with stage I lung adenocarcinoma. The rearrangement links TRBV28 to TRBJ2-5; 7 bases fit TRBD1. The CDR3 nucleotides are TGTGCCAGCAGTTTGGTTAACCCCCGGACAGGCACAGGGACCCAGTACTTC. Amino acids: CASSLVNPRTGTGTQYF.